Listed below are T cell receptor beta chains from one sample, sequenced in a study of T cell responses to AZD1222 COVID-19 vaccine. The data were produced by immunoSEQ multiplex PCR, yet TCRdb's version contains in-frame clones alone and is incomplete. Among about 140,000 clones listed, 89% were seen once. The sample in question was peripheral blood, obtained on day 0 of AZD1222 vaccination. Receptors were obtained from an adult in good health. CDR3s include the opening cysteine and the closing phenylalanine or tryptophan. Each record gives: V gene, D gene, CDR3 length, clone size, J gene, CDR3 protein, CDR3 DNA. A D gene is named only where the DNA matches it firmly. The size of a clone is reported for some rows only, either as once, few or many, or as a class for expanded clones.

>TRBV6-6|.|14|once|TRBJ1-3
CASSYLGSGNTIYF
TGTGCCAGCAGTTACTTGGGGTCTGGAAACACCATATATTTT
>TRBV7-2|.|15|.|TRBJ1-3
CASSLVPLAGNTIYF
TGTGCCAGCAGCTTAGTCCCGCTGGCTGGAAACACCATATATTTT
>TRBV4-2|TRBD1|15|.|TRBJ2-7
CASSQEGTVSYEQYF
TGTGCCAGCAGCCAAGAAGGGACAGTTTCCTACGAGCAGTACTTC
>TRBV18|.|18|.|TRBJ1-2
CASSPYPMAPESNYGYTF
TGTGCCAGCTCACCATATCCGATGGCCCCAGAATCTAACTATGGCTACACCTTC
>TRBV5-4|TRBD2|15|.|TRBJ2-3
CASSAGGVATDTQYF
TGTGCCAGCTCGGCTGGGGGGGTGGCCACAGATACGCAGTATTTT
>TRBV5-6|.|14|.|TRBJ1-4
CASSLLGVSGKLFF
TGTGCCAGCAGCTTATTGGGTGTTTCGGGAAAACTGTTTTTT
>TRBV6-2/TRBV6-3|.|16|.|TRBJ2-7
CASSYVLDRRVYEQYF
TGTGCCAGCAGTTACGTTTTGGACAGGAGGGTCTACGAGCAGTACTTC
>TRBV7-2|.|14|.|TRBJ2-5
CASSFGTGFETQYF
TGTGCCAGCAGCTTTGGAACAGGGTTCGAGACCCAGTACTTC
>TRBV20-1|.|14|.|TRBJ2-3
CSASGGIRPDTQYF
TGCAGTGCTAGTGGGGGAATACGGCCAGATACGCAGTATTTT
>TRBV7-3|.|13|once|TRBJ1-2
CASSRGGMSGYTF
TGTGCCAGCAGCCGCGGGGGAATGAGTGGCTACACCTTC
>TRBV30|TRBD1|21|.|TRBJ2-6
CAWTTTLPRQGRNSGANVLTF
TGTGCCTGGACCACGACACTCCCCCGACAGGGGAGAAACTCTGGGGCCAACGTCCTGACTTTC
>TRBV18|TRBD1|15|.|TRBJ2-3
CASSLRTGVADTQYF
TGTGCCAGCTCACTTAGGACAGGGGTCGCAGATACGCAGTATTTT
>TRBV18|TRBD1|14|.|TRBJ2-1
CASSLRQGDNEQFF
TGTGCCAGCTCACTACGTCAGGGGGACAATGAGCAGTTCTTC
>TRBV7-9|.|15|few|TRBJ1-5
CASSLGSVGNQPQHF
TGTGCCAGCAGCTTAGGATCTGTGGGCAATCAGCCCCAGCATTTT
>TRBV30|TRBD1|16|.|TRBJ2-7
CAWSQGQTQSSYEQYF
TGTGCCTGGAGTCAGGGACAGACCCAGAGCTCCTACGAGCAGTACTTC
>TRBV6-1|TRBD2|17|.|TRBJ2-3
CASSEVPSGRGLDTQYF
TGTGCCAGCAGTGAAGTGCCTAGCGGGAGGGGTTTGGATACGCAGTATTTT
>TRBV6-6|.|13|.|TRBJ1-2
CASSYKRGERYTF
TGTGCCAGCAGTTATAAGAGGGGCGAACGCTACACCTTC
>TRBV11-3|.|14|.|TRBJ1-1
CASSLGGMNTEAFF
TGTGCCAGCAGCCTCGGAGGAATGAACACTGAAGCTTTCTTT
>TRBV3-1/TRBV3-2|.|13|.|TRBJ2-4
CASRPTQGLIQYF
TGTGCCAGCAGGCCAACACAGGGACTCATTCAGTACTTC
>TRBV7-2|.|14|.|TRBJ1-2
CASKPRESGYGYTF
TGTGCCAGCAAGCCCAGGGAATCCGGCTATGGCTACACCTTC
>TRBV9|.|14|.|TRBJ2-2
CASARGSRSGELFF
TGTGCCAGCGCACGGGGGTCGAGGTCCGGGGAGCTGTTTTTT
>TRBV3-1/TRBV3-2|.|14|.|TRBJ1-6
CASSPRMNNSPLHF
TGTGCCAGCAGCCCCCGGATGAATAATTCACCCCTCCACTTT
>TRBV7-6|.|17|.|TRBJ1-5
CASSLAPGPRGSQPQHF
TGTGCCAGCAGCTTAGCCCCGGGACCCCGGGGGAGTCAGCCCCAGCATTTT
>TRBV5-6|.|14|.|TRBJ1-2
CASSSLDRNYGYTF
TGTGCCAGCAGCTCCCTCGACAGAAACTATGGCTACACCTTC
>TRBV29-1|.|14|.|TRBJ2-3
CSAKSDYLTNTQYF
TGCAGCGCTAAGAGCGACTACCTGACTAATACGCAGTATTTT
>TRBV7-9|.|13|.|TRBJ2-7
CASSLQGRSEQYF
TGTGCCAGCAGCCTACAGGGACGGAGCGAGCAGTACTTC
>TRBV5-1|TRBD1|15|.|TRBJ2-7
CASSLGDSFSYEQYF
TGCGCCAGCAGCTTGGGGGACAGCTTCTCCTACGAGCAGTACTTC
>TRBV18|.|18|.|TRBJ1-2
CASSPAAPGRSATYGYTF
TGTGCCAGCTCACCCGCGGCCCCTGGCCGCTCCGCAACCTATGGCTACACCTTC
>TRBV6-5|TRBD2|15|.|TRBJ2-7
CASSPGTSGSYEQYF
TGTGCCAGCAGTCCCGGGACTAGCGGGTCCTACGAGCAGTACTTC
>TRBV30|.|13|.|TRBJ2-7
CAWSVIQGYEQYF
TGTGCCTGGAGCGTCATCCAGGGATACGAGCAGTACTTC
>TRBV5-1|.|15|.|TRBJ2-1
CASSLQGLLYNEQFF
TGCGCCAGCAGCTTACAGGGTCTTTTGTACAATGAGCAGTTCTTC
>TRBV7-2|.|14|few|TRBJ2-5
CASSLGTGPETQYF
TGTGCCAGCAGCTTAGGTACAGGGCCAGAGACCCAGTACTTC